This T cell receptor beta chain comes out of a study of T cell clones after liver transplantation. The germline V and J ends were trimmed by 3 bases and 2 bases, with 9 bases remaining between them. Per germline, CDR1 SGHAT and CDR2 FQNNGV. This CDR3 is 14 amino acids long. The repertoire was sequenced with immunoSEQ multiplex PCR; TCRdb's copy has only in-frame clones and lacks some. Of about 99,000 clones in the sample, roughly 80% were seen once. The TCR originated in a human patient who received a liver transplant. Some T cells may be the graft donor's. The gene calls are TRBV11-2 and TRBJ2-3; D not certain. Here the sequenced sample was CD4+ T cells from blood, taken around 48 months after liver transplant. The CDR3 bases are TGTGCCAGCAGCTTTAACTTTCTCACAGATACGCAGTATTTT. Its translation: CASSFNFLTDTQYF.